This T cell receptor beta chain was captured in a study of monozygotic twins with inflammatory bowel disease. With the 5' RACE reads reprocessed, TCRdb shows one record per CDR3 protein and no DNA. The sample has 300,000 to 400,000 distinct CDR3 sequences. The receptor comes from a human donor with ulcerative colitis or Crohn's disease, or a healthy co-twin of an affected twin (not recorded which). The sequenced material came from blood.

This CDR3 is CASSLSQGPYNEQFF. V usage is TRBV5-5 and J usage is TRBJ2-1. The CDR3 totals 15 residues. Germline V gene sequence: CDR1 SGHKS, CDR2 YYEKEE (reference sequence).